This T cell receptor beta chain was identified in a study of CD8+ T cells in alopecia areata. Points from the study as a whole: Although TCR sharing was seen in mice, sharing across patients was less clear, possibly for HLA-related reasons.

Following extraction, RNA underwent reverse transcription to cDNA, which served as the sequencing template. Method: immunoSEQ multiplex PCR; TCRdb's copy keeps in-frame clones and lacks some. The sample shows 110,000 to 150,000 clones, about 60% of them seen only once. Germline CDR1 and CDR2: SGDLS and YYNGEE. V lost 3 bases to trimming and J lost 5 bases, with 14 bases between them. The CDR3 runs to 14 residues. The table lists this clone with a few counts. Its specificity is not known. Sample: CD4+ T cells sorted from blood, taken at week 0. The receptor's source is a human donor with alopecia areata. The chain recombines TRBV9 with TRBJ2-5; D not resolved. In nucleotides, the CDR3 is TGTGCCAGCAGCGGTGGTAGCTCCCATGAGACCCAGTACTTC. Its translation: CASSGGSSHETQYF.